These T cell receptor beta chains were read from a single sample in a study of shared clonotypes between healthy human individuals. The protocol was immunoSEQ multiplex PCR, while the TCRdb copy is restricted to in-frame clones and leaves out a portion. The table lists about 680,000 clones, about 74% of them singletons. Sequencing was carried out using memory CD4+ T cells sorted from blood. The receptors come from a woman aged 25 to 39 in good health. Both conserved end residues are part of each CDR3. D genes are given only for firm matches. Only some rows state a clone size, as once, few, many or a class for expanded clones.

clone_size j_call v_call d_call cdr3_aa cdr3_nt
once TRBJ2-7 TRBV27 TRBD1 CASSSTGAGHEQYF TGTGCCAGCAGTTCCACAGGGGCCGGTCACGAGCAGTACTTC
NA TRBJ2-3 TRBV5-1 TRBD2 CASSPVGTSGSKGVDTQYF TGCGCCAGCAGCCCCGTGGGGACTAGCGGGAGTAAAGGGGTGGATACGCAGTATTTT
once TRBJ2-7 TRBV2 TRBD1 CASTEVGTALDEQYF TGTGCCAGCACGGAGGTCGGGACAGCCCTTGACGAGCAGTACTTC
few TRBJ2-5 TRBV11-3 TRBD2 CASSPAGKRETQYF TGTGCCAGCAGCCCAGCGGGGAAAAGAGAGACCCAGTACTTC
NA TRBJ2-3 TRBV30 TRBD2 CAWRFSGTPTDTQYF TGTGCCTGGCGGTTTAGCGGGACCCCCACAGATACGCAGTATTTT
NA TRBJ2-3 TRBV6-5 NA CASRRNGRRDTQYF TGTGCCAGCAGGCGGAACGGGAGAAGAGATACGCAGTATTTT
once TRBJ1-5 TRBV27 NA CASSKGRDSAEEGNQPQHF TGTGCCAGCAGTAAGGGGAGGGATTCCGCGGAGGAAGGGAACCAGCCCCAGCATTTT
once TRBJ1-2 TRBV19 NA CASSPGRRGYYGYTF TGTGCCAGTAGTCCTGGGAGAAGGGGGTACTATGGCTACACCTTC
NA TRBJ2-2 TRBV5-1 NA CASSFLLATFTGELFF TGCGCCAGCAGCTTCCTTCTAGCGACCTTTACCGGGGAGCTGTTTTTT
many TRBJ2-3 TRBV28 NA CASSLSGRTDTQYF TGTGCCAGCAGTTTGTCAGGTCGCACAGATACGCAGTATTTT
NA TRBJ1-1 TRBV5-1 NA CASSEGMNTEAFF TGCGCCAGCAGCGAGGGTATGAACACTGAAGCTTTCTTT
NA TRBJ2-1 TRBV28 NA CASIPGVHSYNEQFF TGTGCCAGCATTCCGGGAGTCCACTCCTACAATGAGCAGTTCTTC
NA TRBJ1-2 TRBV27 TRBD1 CASSAEPGQGLYGYTF TGTGCCAGCAGTGCAGAACCGGGACAGGGGCTTTATGGCTACACCTTC
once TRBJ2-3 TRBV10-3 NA CAIKLPGTDTQYF TGTGCCATCAAGCTCCCGGGCACAGATACGCAGTATTTT
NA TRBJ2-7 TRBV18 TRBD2 CASSPGTSIREQYF TGTGCCAGCTCTCCCGGGACTAGCATTCGCGAGCAGTACTTC
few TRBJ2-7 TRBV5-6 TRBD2 CASNLGRGYEQYF TGTGCCAGCAACTTGGGGCGGGGGTACGAGCAGTACTTC
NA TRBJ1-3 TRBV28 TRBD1 CAIRPGTGGNTIYF TGTGCCATCCGCCCGGGGACAGGCGGAAACACCATATATTTT
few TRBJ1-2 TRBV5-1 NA CASSSPDLHGYTF TGCGCCAGCAGCTCTCCCGACCTACATGGCTACACCTTC
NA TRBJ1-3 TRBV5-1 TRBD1 CASSLAYRGSSGNTIYF TGCGCCAGCAGCTTGGCGTACAGGGGGAGCTCTGGAAACACCATATATTTT
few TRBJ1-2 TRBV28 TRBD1 CAGGTGASRTAGYTF TGTGCCGGAGGGACAGGGGCCTCGAGGACCGCTGGCTACACCTTC
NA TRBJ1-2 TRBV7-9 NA CASSLARLYGYTF TGTGCCAGCAGCTTAGCGCGGCTCTATGGCTACACCTTC
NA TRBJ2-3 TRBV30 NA CAWSAWTGGTDTQYF TGTGCCTGGAGTGCCTGGACGGGAGGCACAGATACGCAGTATTTT
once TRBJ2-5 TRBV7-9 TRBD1 CASSFGATGDGETQYF TGTGCCAGCAGCTTCGGCGCCACAGGGGATGGAGAGACCCAGTACTTC
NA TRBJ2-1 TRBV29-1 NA CSVEGGVRADNEQFF TGCAGCGTTGAAGGCGGTGTGAGAGCCGACAATGAGCAGTTCTTC
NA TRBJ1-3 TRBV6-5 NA CASSGRDRPGNTIYF TGTGCCAGCAGCGGCAGAGACAGACCTGGAAACACCATATATTTT
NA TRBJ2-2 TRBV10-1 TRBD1 CASSDNRGYTGELFF TGCGCCAGCAGTGATAACAGGGGATACACCGGGGAGCTGTTTTTT
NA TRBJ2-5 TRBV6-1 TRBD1 CASSEYHGQGRGETQYF TGTGCCAGCAGTGAGTACCATGGACAGGGACGGGGAGAGACCCAGTACTTC
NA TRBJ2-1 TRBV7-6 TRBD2 CASSSSQPGLAGGNEQFF TGTGCCAGCAGCTCCTCCCAACCGGGACTAGCGGGAGGCAATGAGCAGTTCTTC
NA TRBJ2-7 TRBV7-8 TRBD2 CASSLTSGANYEQYF TGTGCCAGCAGCTTAACTAGCGGGGCCAATTACGAGCAGTACTTC
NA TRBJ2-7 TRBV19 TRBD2 CASCSTRYVGTSGRAPDEQYF TGTGCCAGTTGCAGTACTCGCTATGTTGGGACTAGCGGGAGGGCCCCGGACGAGCAGTACTTC
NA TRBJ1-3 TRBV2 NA CASSQGSGNTIYF TGTGCCAGCAGTCAGGGCTCTGGAAACACCATATATTTT
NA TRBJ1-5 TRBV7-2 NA CASSLDNMQPQHF TGTGCCAGCAGCCTCGACAACATGCAGCCCCAGCATTTT
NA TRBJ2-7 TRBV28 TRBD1 CASTRAGGSYEQYF TGTGCCAGCACACGGGCAGGGGGCTCCTACGAGCAGTACTTC
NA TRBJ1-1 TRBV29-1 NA CSTQGNTEAFF TGCAGCACCCAGGGGAACACTGAAGCTTTCTTT
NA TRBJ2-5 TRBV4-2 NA CASSQERETQYF TGTGCCAGCAGCCAAGAACGGGAGACCCAGTACTTC
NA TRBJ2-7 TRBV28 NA CASGNRGSGRYEQYF TGTGCCAGCGGTAACCGGGGGTCTGGTCGCTACGAGCAGTACTTC
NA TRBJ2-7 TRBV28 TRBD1 CASSSRDRGFEQYF TGTGCCAGCAGTTCAAGGGACAGGGGGTTCGAGCAGTACTTC
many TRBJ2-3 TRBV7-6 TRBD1 CASSQGRTGGTDTQYF TGTGCCAGCAGCCAAGGCCGGACAGGGGGCACAGATACGCAGTATTTT
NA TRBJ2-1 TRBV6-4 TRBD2 CASSVAGGPHNEQFF TGTGCCAGCAGTGTAGCGGGAGGGCCTCACAATGAGCAGTTCTTC
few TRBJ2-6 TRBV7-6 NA CASSPEARSGANVLTF TGTGCCAGCAGCCCAGAAGCTCGCTCTGGGGCCAACGTCCTGACTTTC
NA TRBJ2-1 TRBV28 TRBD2 CATKTSGSWWSYNEQFF TGTGCCACCAAGACTAGCGGGAGTTGGTGGTCCTACAATGAGCAGTTCTTC
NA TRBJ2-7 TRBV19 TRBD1 CASSNQGTGNYEQYF TGTGCCAGTAGTAACCAGGGGACAGGAAACTACGAGCAGTACTTC
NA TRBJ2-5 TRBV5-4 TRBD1 CASSLGVDREETQYF TGTGCCAGCAGCTTGGGAGTTGACAGGGAGGAGACCCAGTACTTC
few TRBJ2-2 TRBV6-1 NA CASIGGDGTTGELFF TGTGCCAGCATAGGTGGCGACGGGACCACCGGGGAGCTGTTTTTT